The rows below give T cell receptor beta chains drawn from one sample of a study of T cells in tumors after PD-1 blockade. Method: immunoSEQ multiplex PCR; TCRdb's copy keeps in-frame clones and lacks some. The table records roughly 6,100 clones, 55% to 75% of them present only once. Source: tumor tissue, taken before anti-PD-1 treatment. These receptors were collected from a human donor with basal cell carcinoma. CDR3s include the opening cysteine and the closing phenylalanine or tryptophan. The D gene is left open where the match is weak. Rows may omit the clone size; those that give it use once, few, many or a size class.

v_call	d_call	j_call	clone_size	cdr3_aa	cdr3_nt
TRBV11-3	NA	TRBJ1-1	NA	CASSPGITEAFF	TGTGCCAGCAGCCCGGGTATCACTGAAGCTTTCTTT
TRBV7-7	TRBD1	TRBJ2-6	NA	CASGGQGGSGANVLTF	TGTGCTAGCGGGGGACAGGGGGGCTCTGGGGCCAACGTCCTGACTTTC
TRBV10-3	TRBD2	TRBJ2-5	NA	CAIRGENRQETQYF	TGTGCCATCCGGGGGGAGAATCGCCAAGAGACCCAGTACTTC
TRBV3-1/TRBV3-2	NA	TRBJ1-5	NA	CASSQVRDLGQPQHF	TGTGCCAGCAGCCAAGTTAGGGACCTGGGACAGCCCCAGCATTTT
TRBV30	NA	TRBJ1-2	NA	CAWSEGGAPNYGYTF	TGTGCCTGGAGCGAAGGGGGGGCCCCCAACTATGGCTACACCTTC
TRBV9	TRBD1	TRBJ1-4	NA	CASSATGVSEKLFF	TGTGCCAGCAGCGCGACAGGGGTTAGTGAAAAACTGTTTTTT
TRBV2	NA	TRBJ2-1	NA	CASSEVTPPEDEQFF	TGTGCCAGCAGTGAAGTGACCCCCCCGGAGGATGAGCAGTTCTTC
TRBV18	NA	TRBJ2-2	NA	CASSSSWTGELFF	TGTGCCAGCTCTTCTAGTTGGACCGGGGAGCTGTTTTTT
TRBV30	TRBD2	TRBJ2-1	NA	CAWSVLGGGNEQFF	TGTGCCTGGAGTGTATTGGGGGGGGGCAATGAGCAGTTCTTC
TRBV19	TRBD1	TRBJ1-2	once	CASSPTRQGEGIVGYTF	TGTGCCAGTAGTCCGACAAGACAGGGAGAAGGGATAGTGGGCTACACCTTC
TRBV7-3	TRBD1	TRBJ2-1	NA	CASSDGQGLYNEQFF	TGTGCCAGCAGCGACGGACAGGGTCTCTACAATGAGCAGTTCTTC
TRBV6-5	NA	TRBJ1-1	large	CASSSLTGLNTEAFF	TGTGCCAGCAGTTCCCTCACGGGACTGAACACTGAAGCTTTCTTT
TRBV5-4	TRBD1	TRBJ2-7	NA	CASRGTGSEQYF	TGTGCCAGCAGAGGGACAGGGTCAGAGCAGTACTTC
TRBV28	NA	TRBJ2-1	NA	CASSSAGTPSSYNEQFF	TGTGCCAGCAGTTCGGCCGGGACGCCGAGCTCCTACAATGAGCAGTTCTTC
TRBV3-1/TRBV3-2	NA	TRBJ2-4	NA	CASSLKATENIQYF	TGTGCCAGCAGCCTAAAGGCCACAGAAAACATTCAGTACTTC
TRBV18	NA	TRBJ2-3	NA	CASSPPMVRGEDTQYF	TGTGCCAGCTCACCACCAATGGTAAGGGGTGAAGATACGCAGTATTTT
TRBV7-3	NA	TRBJ2-5	once	CASSLRGQETQYF	TGTGCCAGCAGCTTACGTGGACAAGAGACCCAGTACTTC
TRBV7-8	TRBD2	TRBJ2-2	NA	CASSPRTSGGGTGELFF	TGTGCCAGCAGCCCAAGGACTAGCGGGGGGGGTACCGGGGAGCTGTTTTTT
TRBV30	NA	TRBJ1-5	NA	CAWSRGGGFDQPQHF	TGTGCCTGGAGTCGGGGTGGGGGGTTTGATCAGCCCCAGCATTTT
TRBV19	NA	TRBJ2-3	few	CASTSGVSTQYF	TGTGCCAGTACCTCCGGGGTCTCAACGCAGTATTTT
TRBV7-9	TRBD1	TRBJ2-6	few	CASSRGQGISGANVLTF	TGTGCCAGCAGTCGCGGACAGGGTATCTCTGGGGCCAACGTCCTGACTTTC
TRBV3-1/TRBV3-2	NA	TRBJ1-1	NA	CASSQTGNTEAFF	TGTGCCAGCAGCCAGACTGGGAACACTGAAGCTTTCTTT
TRBV2	TRBD2	TRBJ2-5	NA	CASTRGGVPQETQYF	TGTGCCAGCACCCGCGGGGGGGTACCCCAAGAGACCCAGTACTTC
TRBV5-1	TRBD1	TRBJ1-2	few	CASSLNRPTGGDGYTF	TGCGCCAGCAGCTTGAACCGACCGACAGGGGGCGATGGCTACACCTTC
TRBV27	TRBD1	TRBJ1-4	few	CASSLSDRAREKLFF	TGTGCCAGCAGTTTGTCGGACAGGGCTAGGGAAAAACTGTTTTTT
TRBV12-5	NA	TRBJ2-3	NA	CASGLGTGILDTQYF	TGTGCTAGTGGTTTGGGGACGGGGATTTTAGATACGCAGTATTTT
TRBV29-1	TRBD2	TRBJ2-1	NA	CSVEGAGRSYNEQFF	TGCAGCGTTGAGGGAGCGGGGCGTTCTTACAATGAGCAGTTCTTC
TRBV27	TRBD1	TRBJ1-2	NA	CASRRPGQGDYGYTF	TGTGCCAGCAGACGTCCGGGACAGGGAGACTATGGCTACACCTTC
TRBV3-1/TRBV3-2	TRBD1	TRBJ1-1	few	CASSLGQGTEAFF	TGTGCCAGCAGCCTAGGACAGGGGACTGAAGCTTTCTTT
TRBV14	NA	TRBJ1-2	NA	CASSQDQRGSYTF	TGTGCCAGCAGCCAAGATCAGAGAGGAAGCTACACCTTC
TRBV18	NA	TRBJ1-4	NA	CATSKGGTNEKLFF	TGTGCCACCTCTAAGGGGGGTACTAATGAAAAACTGTTTTTT
TRBV28	NA	TRBJ1-2	few	CASSLVFPPDYGYTF	TGTGCCAGCAGTTTGGTTTTCCCCCCTGATTATGGCTACACCTTC
TRBV4-2	NA	TRBJ1-3	NA	CASSQDQLSHGNTIYF	TGTGCCAGCAGCCAAGATCAGTTGTCGCATGGAAACACCATATATTTT
TRBV7-7	NA	TRBJ2-2	NA	CASSNLGGVSSTGELFF	TGTGCTAGCAGTAACCTGGGCGGGGTTTCGAGCACCGGGGAGCTGTTTTTT
TRBV5-1	TRBD1	TRBJ1-2	large	CASSLAAGTGGLGYTF	TGCGCCAGCAGCTTGGCAGCCGGGACAGGGGGCCTTGGCTACACCTTC
TRBV19	TRBD1	TRBJ1-2	medium-sized	CASSTGGYGYTF	TGTGCCAGTTCTACAGGGGGCTATGGCTACACCTTC
TRBV4-1	NA	TRBJ1-2	NA	CASSQAGIGGGYTF	TGCGCCAGCAGCCAAGCTGGAATTGGGGGTGGCTACACCTTC
TRBV5-4	NA	TRBJ2-7	NA	CASSPRQEVSEQYF	TGTGCCAGCAGCCCCCGACAGGAAGTATCCGAGCAGTACTTC
TRBV27	TRBD1	TRBJ1-2	NA	CATQGKYGYTF	TGTGCCACACAGGGGAAGTATGGCTACACCTTC
TRBV24-1	NA	TRBJ2-7	NA	CATSDLSGAVETGRDEQYF	TGTGCCACCAGTGATTTATCGGGCGCGGTTGAGACAGGACGGGACGAGCAGTACTTC
TRBV6-6	NA	TRBJ1-6	NA	CASSYIRDSPLHF	TGTGCCAGCAGTTACATTCGGGATTCACCCCTCCACTTT
TRBV18	NA	TRBJ2-7	once	CASSLTESYEQYF	TGTGCCAGCTCACTCACAGAATCCTACGAGCAGTACTTC
TRBV6-4	NA	TRBJ1-6	NA	CASSDSGQGASPLHF	TGTGCCAGCAGTGACTCGGGTCAGGGTGCCTCACCCCTCCACTTT
TRBV25-1	TRBD1	TRBJ2-2	NA	CASRRVGQGAGELFF	TGTGCCAGCAGAAGGGTGGGACAGGGAGCCGGGGAGCTGTTTTTT
TRBV5-6	TRBD1	TRBJ1-1	few	CASTPQGPGGTEAFF	TGTGCCAGCACCCCACAGGGGCCGGGCGGCACTGAAGCTTTCTTT